Sequencing of this T cell receptor (beta chain) was carried out in a study of blood T cell repertoires in COVID-19 (dated by TCRdb to 2018 to 2020). With regard to the full study: Samples from collaborators originated in the United States, Italy and Spain and spanned both the acute and convalescent phases of COVID-19. Deeply sampled blood TCRbeta repertoires from subjects exposed to, actively infected with, or recovered from COVID-19 were included in the dataset. A freely available public database, intended as a resource for researchers studying the immune response to SARS-CoV-2, is where the repertoires were released. The samples were drawn from the first 160 participants of the ongoing ImmuneRACE study and from about 1,200 subjects provided by 6 global collaborators. Where available, HLA class I and class II types were taken from metadata supplied by the sample provider and were not determined by assay-based typing. The material from the prospective study consisted of cDNA or gDNA derived from T cells, B-cell-depleted T cells, or PBMCs. The sample metadata nearly always contained a de-identified subject ID, COVID-19 status, age in years and sex. Broader findings and caveats from the paper: The amount of clinical and demographic metadata varied by source and participant and was provided uncurated.

TCRbeta CDR3 regions were amplified from genomic DNA by means of the immunoSEQ Assay, a bias-controlled multiplex PCR. In the paper's pipeline: Within the assay, amplification of reference gene primers was used to estimate how many nucleated cells each sample contained. To quantify the absolute abundance of each unique TCRbeta CDR3 rearrangement, sequence reads were collapsed and filtered. For each sample, productive Simpson clonality was calculated by taking the square root of Simpson's diversity index across productive rearrangements. TCRdb carries this immuneACCESS record with in-frame sequences only. Its versions omit some clonotypes, under half of them owing to an unresolved V gene in the studies checked, with the rest unexplained. That table is the source of V, J and clone size, and D and trimming were worked out from the DNA. The sample has about 150,000 clones on record, roughly nine tenths of them singletons. The top ten constitute about 2.4% of the sample.

As to this clone: The antigen this receptor binds is unknown. Per-nucleotide qualities are absent, and no much larger clonotype sits a single base away.

Each collaborating institution followed its own protocols to collect whole blood in K2EDTA tubes. Collaborator samples were shipped for TCRbeta analysis as frozen whole blood, isolated PBMCs, or DNA extracted from either sample type. CDR1 and CDR2 are read off the germline V gene (reference sequence) as LNHDA and SQIVND. V gives up 6 bases and J gives up 0 bases, and the segment between their germline ends measures 15 bases. The CDR3 covers 15 residues, taking in both the cysteine and the phenylalanine. CDR3 DNA only is kept here, 45 bases in frame from base 1. This receptor was taken from a woman in her seventies with acute or convalescent COVID-19. Sequenced sample: peripheral blood. This receptor chain uses TRBV19 and TRBJ2-7, with a weak D call of TRBD1 (5 bases match). The CDR3 protein is CASSALGAASYEQYF. In nucleotides, the sequence is TGTGCCAGTAGCGCCCTAGGGGCGGCCTCCTACGAGCAGTACTTC.